This is a list of T cell receptor beta chains from one sample in a study of cytomegalovirus exposure and HLA in healthy donors. TCRdb keeps only in-frame clones here, not all; method: immunoSEQ multiplex PCR. The repertoire includes about 160,000 clones, roughly nine tenths of them detected once, and more than 3.5% sits in the top ten. The source material was PBMCs. These receptors were obtained from a man between 18 and 35 years old in good health and CMV-seropositive. Both conserved end residues are part of each CDR3. A D gene is named only where the DNA matches it firmly.

j_gene	v_gene	d_gene	CDR3aa	CDR3nt
TRBJ2-1	TRBV7-9	NA	CASPRGNEQFF	TGTGCCAGCCCTCGCGGGAATGAGCAGTTCTTC
TRBJ1-1	TRBV6-1	TRBD1	CASRRQGEAFF	TGTGCCAGCAGGAGACAGGGGGAAGCTTTCTTT
TRBJ1-2	TRBV5-1	NA	CASSLGQGSGYTF	TGCGCCAGCAGCTTGGGGCAGGGCAGTGGCTACACCTTC
TRBJ2-3	TRBV23-1	TRBD1	CASSPGTPGQGRDTQYF	TGCGCCAGCAGTCCCGGAACTCCGGGACAGGGAAGAGATACGCAGTATTTT
TRBJ2-7	TRBV5-8	TRBD2	CASSLLAGDYEQYF	TGTGCCAGCAGCCTTCTAGCGGGAGATTACGAGCAGTACTTC
TRBJ1-2	TRBV27	TRBD1	CATKRDSLYGYTF	TGTGCCACCAAGAGGGACAGCCTTTATGGCTACACCTTC
TRBJ1-4	TRBV15	TRBD1	CATSSLTGVGEKLFF	TGTGCCACCAGCAGCCTGACAGGGGTAGGGGAAAAACTGTTTTTT
TRBJ1-5	TRBV4-1	NA	CASSQGHSADQPQHF	TGCGCCAGCAGCCAAGGACACAGTGCCGATCAGCCCCAGCATTTT
TRBJ2-6	TRBV29-1	NA	CSVASVGANVLTF	TGCAGCGTTGCTTCGGTTGGGGCCAACGTCCTGACTTTC
TRBJ2-6	TRBV5-6	NA	CASSFDRGTTGANVLTF	TGTGCCAGCAGCTTTGACAGAGGCACAACTGGGGCCAACGTCCTGACTTTC
TRBJ1-2	TRBV28	NA	CASSSPTAGRDYGYTF	TGTGCCAGCAGTTCACCCACTGCGGGGCGGGATTATGGCTACACCTTC
TRBJ1-1	TRBV10-1	NA	CASCLGAFF	TGCGCCAGCTGTCTCGGGGCTTTCTTT
TRBJ1-3	TRBV25-1	TRBD1	CASSRTGMGNTIYF	TGTGCCAGCAGTAGGACAGGGATGGGAAACACCATATATTTT
TRBJ2-1	TRBV5-5	NA	CASTTLREEQFF	TGTGCCAGCACGACTCTCCGGGAAGAGCAGTTCTTC
TRBJ2-1	TRBV19	NA	CASRPPGLATNEQFF	TGTGCCAGTAGACCACCGGGGCTAGCGACCAATGAGCAGTTCTTC
TRBJ2-7	TRBV5-5	TRBD1	CASSLGGTGWDEQYF	TGTGCCAGCAGCTTGGGCGGGACAGGATGGGACGAGCAGTACTTC
TRBJ2-1	TRBV9	NA	CASSVVGAAQVSNNEQFF	TGTGCCAGCAGCGTAGTAGGGGCGGCCCAGGTTTCGAATAATGAGCAGTTCTTC
TRBJ1-2	TRBV6-5	NA	CASSYSRTGNYGYTF	TGTGCCAGCAGTTACTCTCGGACGGGGAACTATGGCTACACCTTC
TRBJ2-2	TRBV7-8	NA	CASSPKQAGTGELFF	TGTGCCAGCAGCCCTAAGCAGGCGGGCACCGGGGAGCTGTTTTTT
TRBJ2-7	TRBV27	TRBD1	CASSYAGGQGYEQYF	TGTGCCAGCAGTTACGCCGGTGGACAGGGGTACGAGCAGTACTTC
TRBJ1-2	TRBV6-1	TRBD1	CASSGTGFVDYGYTF	TGTGCCAGCAGTGGGACAGGGTTCGTCGACTATGGCTACACCTTC
TRBJ1-1	TRBV19	TRBD1	CASSIGDREDTEAFF	TGTGCCAGTAGTATTGGCGACAGGGAGGACACTGAAGCTTTCTTT
TRBJ2-3	TRBV19	NA	CASSAMRDTQYF	TGTGCCAGTAGTGCGATGAGGGATACGCAGTATTTT
TRBJ2-1	TRBV6-1	TRBD2	CASSLAGGPTNEQFF	TGTGCCAGCAGCCTAGCGGGAGGGCCGACTAATGAGCAGTTCTTC
TRBJ2-5	TRBV13	NA	CASSHIRVQETQYF	TGTGCCAGCAGCCATATCAGGGTCCAAGAGACCCAGTACTTC
TRBJ2-3	TRBV5-1	TRBD1	CASAPGQSTDTQYF	TGCGCCAGCGCACCGGGACAGAGCACAGATACGCAGTATTTT
TRBJ2-1	TRBV2	NA	CASSEGAPNEQFF	TGTGCCAGCAGTGAAGGGGCACCCAATGAGCAGTTCTTC